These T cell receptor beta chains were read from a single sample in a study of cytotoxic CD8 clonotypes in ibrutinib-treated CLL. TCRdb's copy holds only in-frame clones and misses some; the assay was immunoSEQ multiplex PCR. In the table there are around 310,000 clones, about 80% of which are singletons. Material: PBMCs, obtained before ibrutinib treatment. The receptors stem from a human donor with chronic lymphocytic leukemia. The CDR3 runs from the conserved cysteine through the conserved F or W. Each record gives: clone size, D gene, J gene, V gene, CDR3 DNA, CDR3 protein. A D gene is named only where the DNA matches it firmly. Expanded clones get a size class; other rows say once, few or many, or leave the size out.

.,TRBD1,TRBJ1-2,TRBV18,TGTGCCAGCTCACTGGGACAGTATGGCGGCTACACCTTC,CASSLGQYGGYTF
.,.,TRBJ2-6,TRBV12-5,TGTGCTAGTGGTTTGGTAGTTGGCTCTGGGGCCAACGTCCTGACTTTC,CASGLVVGSGANVLTF
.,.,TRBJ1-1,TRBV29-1,TGCAGCGTTGCGTCTTCAGGGTACGGAGCTTTCTTT,CSVASSGYGAFF
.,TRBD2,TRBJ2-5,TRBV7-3,TGTGCCAGCAGCTTAATCCCAACTAGCGGCCAAGAGACCCAGTACTTC,CASSLIPTSGQETQYF
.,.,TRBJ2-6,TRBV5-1,TGCGCCAGCAGCTTTTCTTTTCCCCCCCCAAAGTCTGGGGCCAACGTCCTGACTTTC,CASSFSFPPPKSGANVLTF
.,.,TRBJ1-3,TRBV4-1,TGCGCCAGCAGCCTACTAATTGATTTATCTGGAAACACCATATATTTT,CASSLLIDLSGNTIYF
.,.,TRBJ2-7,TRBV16,TGTGCCAGCAGTCCAAGACGTCCCTTCTACGAGCAGTACTTC,CASSPRRPFYEQYF
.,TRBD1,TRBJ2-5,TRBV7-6,TGTGCCAGCAGCTTCCCGAAGACAGGGGGCGTTCGGCAAGAGACCCAGTACTTC,CASSFPKTGGVRQETQYF
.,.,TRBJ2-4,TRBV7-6,TGTGCCAGCAGCTTTTTAGCGTTAGCCAAAAACATTCAGTACTTC,CASSFLALAKNIQYF
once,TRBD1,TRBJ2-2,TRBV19,TGTGCCAGTAGTAACCCCAAGACCTTGAACCGGGACAGGGGTTACACCGGGGAGCTGTTTTTT,CASSNPKTLNRDRGYTGELFF
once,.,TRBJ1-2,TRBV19,TGTGCCAGTAGTAACCTGGACGTACAGTATGGCTACACCTTC,CASSNLDVQYGYTF
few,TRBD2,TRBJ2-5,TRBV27,TGTGCCAGCAGCACCGGGACTAGCGGGAGGGAGACCCAGTACTTC,CASSTGTSGRETQYF
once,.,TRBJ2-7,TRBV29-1,TGCAGCGTTGTCCGGGGGGCGGAACCCTACGAGCAGTACTTC,CSVVRGAEPYEQYF
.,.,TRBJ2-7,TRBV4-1,TGCGCCAGCAGCCAAGATTTCGTACCGGTGATTGGTAGCATTAGGCAGTACTTC,CASSQDFVPVIGSIRQYF
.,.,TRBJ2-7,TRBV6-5,TGTGCCAGCAGTTCCCAAACGGATAAAACCTACGAGCAGTACTTC,CASSSQTDKTYEQYF
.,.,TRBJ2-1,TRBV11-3,TGTGCCAGCAGCTTAGGTGGCCCCGAAGTCAATGAGCAGTTCTTC,CASSLGGPEVNEQFF
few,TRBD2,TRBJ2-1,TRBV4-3,TGCGCCAGCAGCCAGGGACTAGCGGTCCTCAATGAGCAGTTCTTC,CASSQGLAVLNEQFF
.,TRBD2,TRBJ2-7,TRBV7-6,TGTGCCAGCAGCCGCGAGGGACTAGCGGCCGCATACGAGCAGTACTTC,CASSREGLAAAYEQYF
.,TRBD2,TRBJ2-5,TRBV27,TGTGCCAGCAGGGCCCAGACTAGCGGGTCTGAGACCCAGTACTTC,CASRAQTSGSETQYF
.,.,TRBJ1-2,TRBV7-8,TGTGCCAGCAGCTTAGGAGGATATGGCTACACCTTC,CASSLGGYGYTF
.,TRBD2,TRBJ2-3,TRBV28,TGTGCCAGCCGACTAGCGGGAGGGGCAGATACGCAGTATTTT,CASRLAGGADTQYF
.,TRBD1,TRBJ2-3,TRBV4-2,TGTGCCAGCAGCCAAGATTCCAGGGGGCTGTTAGATACGCAGTATTTT,CASSQDSRGLLDTQYF
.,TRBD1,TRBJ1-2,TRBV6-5,TGTGCCAGCAGCTACGGGGACAGGGGGAAAGGCTACACCTTC,CASSYGDRGKGYTF
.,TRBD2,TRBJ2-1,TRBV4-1,TGCGCCAGCAGCTTGCGGACTAGCGGGAACAATGAGCAGTTCTTC,CASSLRTSGNNEQFF
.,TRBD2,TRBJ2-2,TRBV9,TGTGCCAGCAGTGAAAGCCGTGGACTAGACACGAACACCGGGGAGCTGTTTTTT,CASSESRGLDTNTGELFF
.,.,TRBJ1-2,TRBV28,TGTGCCAGCAGTTTCAACTATGGCTACACCTTC,CASSFNYGYTF
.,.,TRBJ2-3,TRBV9,TGTGCCAGCAACAGGTTCGGCGCGCAGTATTTT,CASNRFGAQYF
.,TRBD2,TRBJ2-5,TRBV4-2,TGTGCCAGCAGCCAAGATCCCGGACTAGCGGGGCGCCAAGAGACCCAGTACTTC,CASSQDPGLAGRQETQYF
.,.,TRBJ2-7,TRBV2,TGTGCCAGCAGTCGAGAATCCTACGAGCAGTACTTC,CASSRESYEQYF
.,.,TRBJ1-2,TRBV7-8,TGTGCCAGCAGCCCTAGTATTCGTGTTGGCTACACCTTC,CASSPSIRVGYTF
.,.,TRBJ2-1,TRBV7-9,TGTGCCAGCAGCTTAGAGGGCGGGCCTACCTACAATGAGCAGTTCTTC,CASSLEGGPTYNEQFF
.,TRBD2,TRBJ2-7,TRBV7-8,TGTGCCAGCAGCTCACCCGGGACTAGCGGGCACTCCTACGAGCAGTACTTC,CASSSPGTSGHSYEQYF
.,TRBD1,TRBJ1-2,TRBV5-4,TGTGCCAGCAGCCCCACACGCGACAGGGACGATGGCTACACCTTC,CASSPTRDRDDGYTF
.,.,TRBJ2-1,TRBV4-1,TGCGCCAGCAGCCAAGGCGGGAATGAGCAGTTCTTC,CASSQGGNEQFF
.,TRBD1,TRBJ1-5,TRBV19,TGTGCCAGTAGACAAGGGACAGGGGGTGGACAGCCCCAGCATTTT,CASRQGTGGGQPQHF
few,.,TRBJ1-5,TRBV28,TGTGCCAGCAGTTTAAGTCGGAATCAGCCCCAGCATTTT,CASSLSRNQPQHF
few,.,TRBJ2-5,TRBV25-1,TGTGCCAGCAGTGCCAGGGGTTTCCAAGGTACCCAGTACTTC,CASSARGFQGTQYF
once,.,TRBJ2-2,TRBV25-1,TGTGCCAGCAGCCGAGGGGGGACCGGGGAGCTGTTTTTT,CASSRGGTGELFF
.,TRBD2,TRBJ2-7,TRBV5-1,TGCGCCAGCAGCTTGGGAGGCGGGAGGGCCTCCGGATACGAGCAGTACTTC,CASSLGGGRASGYEQYF
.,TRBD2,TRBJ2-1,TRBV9,TGTGCCAGCAGATTTGCATCTAGCGGGAGCTTGTTCTTC,CASRFASSGSLFF
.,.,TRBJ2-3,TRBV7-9,TGTGCCAGCAGCTTAGACGTCGGGAACACAGATACGCAGTATTTT,CASSLDVGNTDTQYF
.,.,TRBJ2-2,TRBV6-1,TGTGCCAGCAGTGAAAAGGTTTATAGGCTAACCCACAGGGCCGACGAGCTGTTTTTT,CASSEKVYRLTHRADELFF
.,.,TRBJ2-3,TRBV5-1,TGCGCCAGCAGCTTGGGCGAGGACTACACAGATACGCAGTATTTT,CASSLGEDYTDTQYF
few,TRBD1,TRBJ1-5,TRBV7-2,TGTGCCAGCAGCCGGGACAGCTTCAATCAGCCCCAGCATTTT,CASSRDSFNQPQHF
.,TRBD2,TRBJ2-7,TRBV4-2,TGTGCCAGCAGCCTCCGCCGAAGCGGGAGTATAAACGAGCAGTACTTC,CASSLRRSGSINEQYF
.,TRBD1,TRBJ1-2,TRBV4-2,TGTGCCAGCTCGACAGGGGGCGCTTACTATGGCTACACCTTC,CASSTGGAYYGYTF
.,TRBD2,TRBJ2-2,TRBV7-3,TGTGCCAGCAGCTTATTCCTAGCGGGATCGGCCGGGGAGCTGTTTTTT,CASSLFLAGSAGELFF
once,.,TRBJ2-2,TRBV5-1,TGCGCCAGCAGCTTGCGGGACGCAAGAAGCACCGGGGAGCTGTTTTTT,CASSLRDARSTGELFF
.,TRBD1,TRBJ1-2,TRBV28,TGTGCCAGCAGCCGAAGACAAAACAGGGGTGGCTACACCTTC,CASSRRQNRGGYTF
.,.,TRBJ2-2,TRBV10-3,TGTGCCATCAGTGAGTCTAGGGAGACTATTAACACCGGGGAGCTGTTTTTT,CAISESRETINTGELFF
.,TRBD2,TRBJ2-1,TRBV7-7,TGTGCCAGCAGCCCACGGACTAGCGGGAGCCTCTGGAATGAGCAGTTCTTC,CASSPRTSGSLWNEQFF